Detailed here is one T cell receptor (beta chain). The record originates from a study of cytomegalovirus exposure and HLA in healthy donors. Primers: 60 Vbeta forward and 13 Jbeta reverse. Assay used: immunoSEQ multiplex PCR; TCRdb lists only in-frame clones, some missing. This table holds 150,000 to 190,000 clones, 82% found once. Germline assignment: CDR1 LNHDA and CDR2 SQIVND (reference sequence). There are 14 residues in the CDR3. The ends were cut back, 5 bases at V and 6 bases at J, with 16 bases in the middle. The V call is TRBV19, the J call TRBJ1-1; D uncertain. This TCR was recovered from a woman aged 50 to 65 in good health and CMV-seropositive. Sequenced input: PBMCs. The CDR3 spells CASSSLRGEAEAFF. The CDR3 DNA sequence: TGTGCCAGTAGTTCCTTGCGCGGCGAGGCTGAAGCTTTCTTT.